The 27 T cell receptor beta chains listed next were all sequenced from one sample in a study of blood T cell repertoires in COVID-19. Libraries were prepared by immunoSEQ multiplex PCR; TCRdb keeps only in-frame clonotypes and omits some of them. The data contain about 64,000 clones, 86% of them singletons. The sample was peripheral blood. The receptor source for this set is a middle-aged man with acute or convalescent COVID-19.

The rearrangement uses TRBV10-3 and TRBJ2-7; possibly TRBD1 for D (6 bases). V dropped 5 bases and J dropped 3 bases, with 11 bases sitting between them. CDR1 is ENHRY and CDR2 is SYGVKD in the germline V gene. The CDR3 consists of 13 residues. The CDR3 loop is CAISPGDSYEQYF. The DNA of the CDR3 is TGTGCCATCAGTCCAGGGGATAGCTACGAGCAGTACTTC.

This clone turned up a few times. V gene TRBV9 combines with J gene TRBJ1-2; 7 nucleotides align to TRBD1. Per the germline V gene, CDR1 is SGDLS and CDR2 is YYNGEE. The CDR3 extends over 18 amino acids. V lost 4 bases, J lost 0 bases, and 15 bases stayed unmatched. The CDR3 sequence: CASSNSGGPYATNYGYTF. Written as DNA, the CDR3 is TGTGCCAGCAGCAACTCAGGGGGGCCCTATGCCACTAACTATGGCTACACCTTC.

This chain links TRBV3-1 (or the pseudogene TRBV3-2) with TRBJ2-5; 11 nucleotides match TRBD2. Germline CDR1 LGHDT, CDR2 YNNKEL (reference sequence). V shed 2 bases and J 5 bases; nucleotides not matched to a gene: 1. The CDR3 loop spans 14 amino acids. CDR3 residues: CASSQLAGGETQYF. The CDR3 nucleotides are TGTGCCAGCAGCCAACTAGCGGGGGGCGAGACCCAGTACTTC.

V usage is TRBV5-1 and J usage is TRBJ1-2; 8 bases are shared with TRBD1. After removal of 3 bases from V and 4 bases from J, the junction contained 11 bases not matched to a gene. The CDR3 length is 16 residues. CDR1 is SGHRS, CDR2 YFSETQ, per germline. The CDR3 loop is CASSWEPGQAPYGYTF. CDR3 DNA sequence: TGCGCCAGCAGCTGGGAACCGGGACAGGCCCCCTATGGCTACACCTTC.

The chain has TRBV28 and TRBJ2-3; 9 positions agree with TRBD2. Per germline, CDR1 MDHEN and CDR2 SYDVKM. CDR3 length: 16 amino acids. Trimming at V came to 3 bases and at J to 6 bases, leaving 10 bases not matched to a gene. The CDR3 is CASSFPSGGSLDTQYF. The CDR3 bases are TGTGCCAGCAGTTTCCCCAGCGGGGGGTCATTGGATACGCAGTATTTT.

CDR3 in amino acids: CASSLGQGEGQPQHF. Here the CDR3 DNA reads TGTGCCAGCAGCCTCGGACAGGGGGAAGGTCAGCCCCAGCATTTT. The genes are TRBV11-3 and TRBJ1-5; 10 nucleotides align to TRBD1. The CDR3 runs to 15 residues. Germline trimming cut 5 bases from V and 6 bases from J; bases unmatched to any gene: 7. CDR1 is SGHNT, CDR2 YENEEA, per germline.

The chain couples TRBV19 to TRBJ1-1; D gene ambiguous. The germline V and J ends were trimmed by 0 bases and 3 bases, with 14 bases remaining between them. Germline V CDR1 and CDR2: LNHDA, SQIVND (reference sequence). This CDR3 contains 16 residues. The chain's CDR3 is CASSIDPAVPYTEAFF. DNA of the CDR3: TGTGCCAGTAGTATAGATCCGGCGGTCCCATACACTGAAGCTTTCTTT.

This clone turned up a few times. The rearrangement uses TRBV6-5 and TRBJ1-5, with D unresolved. Germline V gene lookup returns CDR1 MNHEY and CDR2 SVGAGI. This CDR3 is built from 14 residues. V was trimmed by 6 bases and J by 7 bases, leaving 16 bases between them. The CDR3: CASSPVPVGQPQHF. The CDR3 DNA sequence: TGTGCCAGCAGCCCGGTGCCGGTCGGGCAGCCCCAGCATTTT.

The J gene is TRBJ1-1, the V gene TRBV25-1; 7 positions agree with TRBD1. This CDR3 is built from 15 residues. Germline loops: CDR1 MGHDK, CDR2 SYGVNS. The V segment lost 2 bases and the J segment 5 bases; nucleotides outside the gene matches: 8. The CDR3 DNA sequence: TGTGCCAGCAGTGAACTAACAGGGGTAGAGACTGAAGCTTTCTTT. It specifies CASSELTGVETEAFF.

The chain employs TRBV24-1 and TRBJ2-7; a possible D gene is TRBD2 (5 bases). V was pared by 6 bases and J by 1 base, with 9 bases between. Germline V gene sequence: CDR1 KGHDR, CDR2 SFDVKD. The CDR3 is 13 residues long. CDR3 in DNA: TGTGCCACCAGTAGAAGCGGTTCCTACGAGCAGTACTTC. Residues: CATSRSGSYEQYF.

V gene TRBV2 combines with J gene TRBJ2-2; D remains ambiguous. CDR3 length equals 13 residues. The germline gives CDR1 SNHLY, CDR2 FYNNEI. The V end was cut by 1 base, the J end by 7 bases, with 7 bases between. The CDR3 region is CASSEVARGELFF. The CDR3 coding sequence is TGTGCCAGCAGTGAAGTGGCACGCGGGGAGCTGTTTTTT.

This clone showed up just a few times. V usage is TRBV5-4 and J usage is TRBJ2-5; 14 nucleotides match TRBD2. This CDR3 contains 15 residues. J lost 5 bases, V lost 2 bases, and 2 bases had no gene match. Germline V gives CDR1 SGHNT, CDR2 YYREEE (reference sequence). For the CDR3, the DNA is TGTGCCAGCAGCTTAAGGACTAGCGGGGGGGAGACCCAGTACTTC. This sequence encodes CASSLRTSGGETQYF.

V gene TRBV11-3 combines with J gene TRBJ1-3; D unclear. The CDR3 consists of 15 residues. Germline V gene data show CDR1 as SGHNT and CDR2 as YENEEA. V lost 6 bases, J lost 0 bases, and 12 bases lay in between. CDR3 DNA: TGTGCCAGCAGGTCGCAGAAAAACTCTGGAAACACCATATATTTT. Translation: CASRSQKNSGNTIYF.

The chain is built from TRBV2 and TRBJ1-1, with D possibly TRBD1 on 6 matching bases. V lost 6 bases and J lost 4, with 15 bases in between. The CDR3 is made up of 14 amino acids. Germline CDR1 and CDR2: SNHLY and FYNNEI. This chain's CDR3 is CASRALPGVTEAFF. CDR3 bases: TGTGCCAGCAGAGCGCTCCCAGGGGTCACTGAAGCTTTCTTT.

The V and J genes are TRBV5-1 and TRBJ1-3; tentative D call: TRBD1 (6 bases). Per the germline V gene, CDR1 is SGHRS and CDR2 is YFSETQ. The germline V and J ends were trimmed by 4 bases and 0 bases, with 8 bases remaining between them. The CDR3 runs 14 residues. The CDR3 sequence is CASSLDSSGNTIYF. CDR3 sequence (DNA): TGCGCCAGCAGCCTGGACAGCTCTGGAAACACCATATATTTT.

The rearrangement joins TRBV27 to TRBJ2-3; D is unclear. V shed 6 bases and J shed 0 bases, with 7 bases lying between them. The CDR3 consists of 13 residues. CDR1 is MNHEY, CDR2 SMNVEV, per germline (reference sequence). This chain's CDR3 is CASRKTSTDTQYF. The CDR3 DNA follows: TGTGCCAGCAGGAAAACTAGCACAGATACGCAGTATTTT.

The V and J genes are TRBV20-1 and TRBJ1-4; D uncertain. The CDR3 consists of 11 residues. The germline V gene encodes CDR1 DFQATT and CDR2 SNEGSKA (reference sequence). The V end lost 5 bases, the J end lost 7 bases, and 8 bases lay between the germline ends. The CDR3 coding sequence is TGCAGTGCTTATGGACTTGAAAAACTGTTTTTT. It yields the protein CSAYGLEKLFF.

The chain links TRBV2 to TRBJ2-2; no firm D call. Trimming took 4 bases from V and 0 from J, leaving 9 bases between them. CDR3 length: 15 residues. Germline V CDR1 and CDR2: SNHLY, FYNNEI. This CDR3 reads CASSGAPANTGELFF. The DNA of the CDR3 is TGTGCCAGCAGTGGGGCCCCGGCGAACACCGGGGAGCTGTTTTTT. Complete variable domain (other parts from reference TRBV2 and TRBJ2-2): EPEVTQTPSHQVTQMGQEVILRCVPISNHLYFYWYRQILGQKVEFLVSFYNNEISEKSEIFDDQFSVERPDGSNFTLKIRSTKLEDSAMYFCASSGAPANTGELFFGEGSRLTVL.

In this sample, this clone turned up a few times. The genes are TRBV4-1 and TRBJ2-7; a weak D match, TRBD1 (6 bases). With 7 bases removed from V and 0 bases from J, the gap between germline ends came to 7 bases. This CDR3 contains 12 residues. Germline CDR1 is MGHRA and CDR2 is YSYEKL. The CDR3 reads CASKGVSYEQYF. The CDR3 region has the DNA TGCGCCAGCAAGGGGGTCTCCTACGAGCAGTACTTC.

V gene TRBV30 combines with J gene TRBJ2-2, with D tentatively TRBD1 (7 bases). The V gene's germline CDR1 is GTSNPN and CDR2 SVGIG (reference sequence). This CDR3 spans 13 amino acids. The ends were cut back, 4 bases at V and 7 bases at J, with 13 bases in the middle. The chain's CDR3 is CAWNWRGRGELFF. In nucleotides, the CDR3 is TGTGCCTGGAATTGGAGGGGGCGCGGGGAGCTGTTTTTT.

V and J are TRBV7-6 and TRBJ1-2; maybe TRBD1 (6 bases). Germline V lookup: CDR1 SGHVS, CDR2 FNYEAQ. V was pared by 1 base and J by 3 bases, with 12 bases between. This CDR3 has 15 amino acids. The CDR3 sequence: CASSLEAGADYGYTF. CDR3 DNA sequence: TGTGCCAGCAGCTTAGAGGCAGGGGCCGACTATGGCTACACCTTC.

The V and J genes are TRBV3-1 (or the pseudogene TRBV3-2) and TRBJ2-1; 8 bases are shared with TRBD2. V lost 0 bases to trimming and J lost 8 bases; unmatched junction nucleotides: 12. CDR3 size: 17 residues. CDR1 is LGHDT and CDR2 is YNNKEL in the germline V gene (reference sequence). The CDR3 protein is CASSQDTGGVVTDEQFF. CDR3 nucleotides: TGTGCCAGCAGCCAAGATACCGGGGGGGTGGTTACGGATGAGCAGTTCTTC.

The rearrangement uses TRBV11-2 and TRBJ1-2, with D possibly TRBD1 on 6 matching bases. Germline V CDR1 and CDR2: SGHAT, FQNNGV. The germline V and J ends were trimmed by 1 base and 3 bases, with 9 bases remaining between them. This CDR3 has 14 amino acids. The CDR3 bases are TGTGCCAGCAGCTTAGTACAGGGTGACTATGGCTACACCTTC. It encodes CASSLVQGDYGYTF.

The rearrangement links TRBV27 to TRBJ1-3; 7 bases are a match to TRBD1. This CDR3 spans 15 amino acids. The V gene's germline CDR1 is MNHEY and CDR2 SMNVEV (reference sequence). J lost 0 bases, V lost 6 bases, and 5 bases had no gene match. CDR3 in DNA: TGTGCCAGCAGGAAATCAGGGGGCTCTGGAAACACCATATATTTT. Its translation is CASRKSGGSGNTIYF.

This rearrangement joins TRBV4-1 to TRBJ1-4; a possible D gene is TRBD1 (6 bases). Looked up from germline, CDR1 is MGHRA and CDR2 is YSYEKL. The length of the CDR3 is 13 residues. V shed 11 bases and J shed 2 bases, with 12 bases lying between them. The CDR3 region has the DNA TGCGCCTCAAATAGGGGGACTAATGAAAAACTGTTTTTT. It yields the protein CASNRGTNEKLFF.

This clone was detected ten times or more. The CDR3 DNA reads TGTGCCAGCAGCTCCTCTCCCCGACAATCAGGGCACTACAATGAGCAGTTCTTC. This gives the protein CASSSSPRQSGHYNEQFF. This rearrangement joins TRBV7-9 to TRBJ2-1, with a possible D match to TRBD1 (5 bases). The CDR3 consists of 18 residues. Trimming pared 4 bases from V and 3 bases from J, leaving 22 bases between. CDR1 SEHNR and CDR2 FQNEAQ come from the germline V gene (reference sequence).

V gene TRBV5-1 combines with J gene TRBJ2-5; D may be TRBD2 (5 bases). Germline values: CDR1 SGHRS, CDR2 YFSETQ. The V end was cut by 3 bases, the J end by 3 bases, with 6 bases between. CDR3 length: 12 amino acids. The CDR3 coding sequence is TGCGCCAGCAGCTACGGGGAAGAGACCCAGTACTTC. Its protein is CASSYGEETQYF.